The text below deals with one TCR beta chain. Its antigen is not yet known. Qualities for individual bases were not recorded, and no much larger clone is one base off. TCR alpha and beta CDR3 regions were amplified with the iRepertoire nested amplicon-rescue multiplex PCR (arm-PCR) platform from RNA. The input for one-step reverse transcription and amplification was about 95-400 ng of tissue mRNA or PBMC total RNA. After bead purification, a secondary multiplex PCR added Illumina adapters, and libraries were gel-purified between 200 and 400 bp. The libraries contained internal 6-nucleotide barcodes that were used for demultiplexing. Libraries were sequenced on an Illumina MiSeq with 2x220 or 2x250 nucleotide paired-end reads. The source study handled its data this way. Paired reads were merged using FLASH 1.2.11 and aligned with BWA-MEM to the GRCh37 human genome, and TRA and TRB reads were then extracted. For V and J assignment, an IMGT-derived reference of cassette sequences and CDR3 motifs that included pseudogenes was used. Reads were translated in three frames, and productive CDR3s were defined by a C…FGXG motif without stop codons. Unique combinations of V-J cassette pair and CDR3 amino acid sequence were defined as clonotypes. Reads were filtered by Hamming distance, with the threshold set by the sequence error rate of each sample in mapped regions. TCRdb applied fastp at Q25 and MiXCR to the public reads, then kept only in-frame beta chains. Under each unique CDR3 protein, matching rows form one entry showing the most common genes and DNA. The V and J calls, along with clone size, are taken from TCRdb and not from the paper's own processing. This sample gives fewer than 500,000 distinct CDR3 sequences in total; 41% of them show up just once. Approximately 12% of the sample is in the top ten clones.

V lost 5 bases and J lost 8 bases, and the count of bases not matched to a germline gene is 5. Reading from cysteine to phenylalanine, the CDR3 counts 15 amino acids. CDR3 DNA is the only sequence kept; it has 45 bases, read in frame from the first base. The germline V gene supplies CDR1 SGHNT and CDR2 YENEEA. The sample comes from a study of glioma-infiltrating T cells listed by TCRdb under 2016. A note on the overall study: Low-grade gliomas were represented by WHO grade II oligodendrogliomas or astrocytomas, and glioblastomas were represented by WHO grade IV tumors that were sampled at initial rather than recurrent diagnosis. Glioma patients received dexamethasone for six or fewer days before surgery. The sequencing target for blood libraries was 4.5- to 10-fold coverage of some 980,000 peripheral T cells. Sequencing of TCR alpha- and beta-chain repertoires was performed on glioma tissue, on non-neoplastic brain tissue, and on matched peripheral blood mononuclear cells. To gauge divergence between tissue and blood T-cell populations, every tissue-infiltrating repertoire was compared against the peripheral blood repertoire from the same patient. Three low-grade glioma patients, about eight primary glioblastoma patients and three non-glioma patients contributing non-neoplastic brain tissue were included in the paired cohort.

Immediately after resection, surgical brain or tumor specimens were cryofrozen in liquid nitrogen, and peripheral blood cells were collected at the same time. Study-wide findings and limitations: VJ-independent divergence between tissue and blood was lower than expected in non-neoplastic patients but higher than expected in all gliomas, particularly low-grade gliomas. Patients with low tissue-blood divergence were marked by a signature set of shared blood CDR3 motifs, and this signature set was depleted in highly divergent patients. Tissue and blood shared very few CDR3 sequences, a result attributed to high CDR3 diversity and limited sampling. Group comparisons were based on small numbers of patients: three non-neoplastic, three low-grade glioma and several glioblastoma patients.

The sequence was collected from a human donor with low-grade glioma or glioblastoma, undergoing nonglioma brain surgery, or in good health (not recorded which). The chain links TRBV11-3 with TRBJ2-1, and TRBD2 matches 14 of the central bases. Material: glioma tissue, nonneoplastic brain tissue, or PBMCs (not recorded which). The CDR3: CASSRGLAGAYEQFF. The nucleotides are TGTGCCAGCAGCCGGGGACTAGCGGGAGCTTATGAGCAGTTCTTC.